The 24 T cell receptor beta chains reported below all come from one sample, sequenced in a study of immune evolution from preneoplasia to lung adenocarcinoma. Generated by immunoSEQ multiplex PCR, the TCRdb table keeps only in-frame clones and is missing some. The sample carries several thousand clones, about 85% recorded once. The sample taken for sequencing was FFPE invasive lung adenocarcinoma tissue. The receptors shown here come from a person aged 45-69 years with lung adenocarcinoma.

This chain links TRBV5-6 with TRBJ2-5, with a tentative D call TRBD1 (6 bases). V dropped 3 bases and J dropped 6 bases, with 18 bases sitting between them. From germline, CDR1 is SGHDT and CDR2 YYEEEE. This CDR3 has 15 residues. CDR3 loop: CASSSIDGGQKTQYF. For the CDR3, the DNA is TGTGCCAGCAGCTCCATCGATGGGGGCCAGAAGACCCAGTACTTC. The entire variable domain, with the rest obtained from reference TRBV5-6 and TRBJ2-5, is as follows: DAGVTQSPTHLIKTRGQQVTLRCSPKSGHDTVSWYQQALGQGPQFIFQYYEEEERQRGNFPDRFSGHQFPNYSSELNVNALLLGDSALYLCASSSIDGGQKTQYFGPGTRLLVL.

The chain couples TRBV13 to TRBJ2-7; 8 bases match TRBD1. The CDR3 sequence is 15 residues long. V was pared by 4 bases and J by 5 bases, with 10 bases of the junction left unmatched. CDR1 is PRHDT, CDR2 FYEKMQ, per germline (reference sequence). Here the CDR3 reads CASSSRQGARDEQYF. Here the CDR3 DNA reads TGTGCCAGCAGCTCCCGGCAGGGGGCGCGGGACGAGCAGTACTTC.

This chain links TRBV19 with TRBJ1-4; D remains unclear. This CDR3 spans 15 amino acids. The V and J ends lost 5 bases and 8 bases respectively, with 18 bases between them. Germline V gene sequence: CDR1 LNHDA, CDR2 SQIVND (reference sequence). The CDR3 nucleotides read TGTGCCAGTAGTTCCGTGCTAGGGATTTCGGAAAAACTGTTTTTT. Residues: CASSSVLGISEKLFF.

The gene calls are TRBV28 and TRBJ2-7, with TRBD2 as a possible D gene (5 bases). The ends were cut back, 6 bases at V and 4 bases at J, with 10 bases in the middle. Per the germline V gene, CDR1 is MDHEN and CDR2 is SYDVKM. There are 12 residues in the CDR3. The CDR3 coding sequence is TGTGCCAGCAGCGGTCGGAGGTACGAGCAGTACTTC. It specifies CASSGRRYEQYF.

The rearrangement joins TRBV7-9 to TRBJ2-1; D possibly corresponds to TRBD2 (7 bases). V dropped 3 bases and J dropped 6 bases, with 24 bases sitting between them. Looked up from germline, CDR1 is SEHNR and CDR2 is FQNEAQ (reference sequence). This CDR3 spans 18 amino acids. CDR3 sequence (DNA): TGTGCCAGCAGCTTGGGGGGGGACTTCCCGGGGGGCCCCAATGAGCAGTTCTTC. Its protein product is CASSLGGDFPGGPNEQFF.

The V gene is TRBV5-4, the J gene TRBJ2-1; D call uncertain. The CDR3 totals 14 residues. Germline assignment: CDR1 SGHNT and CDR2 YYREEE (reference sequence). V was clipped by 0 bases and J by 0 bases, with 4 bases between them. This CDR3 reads CASSLAGSYNEQFF. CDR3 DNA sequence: TGTGCCAGCAGCTTGGCGGGCTCCTACAATGAGCAGTTCTTC.

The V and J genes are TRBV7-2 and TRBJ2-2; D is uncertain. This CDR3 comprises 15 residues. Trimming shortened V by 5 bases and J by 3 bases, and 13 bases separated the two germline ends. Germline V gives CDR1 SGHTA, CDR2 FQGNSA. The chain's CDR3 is CASSPPGAYTGELFF. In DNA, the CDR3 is TGTGCCAGCAGCCCGCCCGGAGCGTACACCGGGGAGCTGTTTTTT. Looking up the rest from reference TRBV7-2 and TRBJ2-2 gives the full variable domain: GAGVSQSPSNKVTEKGKDVELRCDPISGHTALYWYRQSLGQGLEFLIYFQGNSAPDKSGLPSDRFSAERTGGSVSTLTIQRTQQEDSAVYLCASSPPGAYTGELFFGEGSRLTVL.

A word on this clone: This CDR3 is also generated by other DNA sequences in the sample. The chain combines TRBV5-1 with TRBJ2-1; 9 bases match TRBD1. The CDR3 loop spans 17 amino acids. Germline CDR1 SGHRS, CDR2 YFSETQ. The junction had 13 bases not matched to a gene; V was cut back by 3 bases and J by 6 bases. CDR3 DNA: TGCGCCAGCAGCTCGTCTACGGGACAGGGATCAGGCAATGAGCAGTTCTTC. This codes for CASSSSTGQGSGNEQFF.

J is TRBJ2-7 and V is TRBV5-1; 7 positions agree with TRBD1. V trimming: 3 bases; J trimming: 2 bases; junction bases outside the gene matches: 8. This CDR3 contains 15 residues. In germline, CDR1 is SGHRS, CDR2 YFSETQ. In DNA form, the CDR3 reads TGCGCCAGCAGCTACCCCGGGACAGTACCCTACGAGCAGTACTTC. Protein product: CASSYPGTVPYEQYF.

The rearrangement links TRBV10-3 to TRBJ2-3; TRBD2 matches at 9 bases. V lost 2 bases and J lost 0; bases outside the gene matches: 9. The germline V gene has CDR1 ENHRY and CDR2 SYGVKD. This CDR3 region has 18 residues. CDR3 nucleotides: TGTGCCATCAGTGAGCCTAGCGGGGCTGGTAGCAGCACAGATACGCAGTATTTT. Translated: CAISEPSGAGSSTDTQYF.

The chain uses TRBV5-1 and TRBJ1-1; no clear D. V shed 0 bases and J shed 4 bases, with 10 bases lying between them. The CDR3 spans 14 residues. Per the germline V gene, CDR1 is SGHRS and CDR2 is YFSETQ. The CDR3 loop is CASSLASGGTEAFF. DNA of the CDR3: TGCGCCAGCAGCTTGGCGTCGGGTGGCACTGAAGCTTTCTTT. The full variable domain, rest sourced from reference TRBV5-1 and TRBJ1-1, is KAGVTQTPRYLIKTRGQQVTLSCSPISGHRSVSWYQQTPGQGLQFLFEYFSETQRNKGNFPGRFSGRQFSNSRSEMNVSTLELGDSALYLCASSLASGGTEAFFGQGTRLTVV.

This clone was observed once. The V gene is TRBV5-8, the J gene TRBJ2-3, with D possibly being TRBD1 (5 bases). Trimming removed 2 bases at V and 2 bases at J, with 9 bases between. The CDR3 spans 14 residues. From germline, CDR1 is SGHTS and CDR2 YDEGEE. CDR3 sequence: CASSFGAATDTQYF. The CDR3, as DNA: TGTGCCAGCAGCTTTGGGGCAGCCACAGATACGCAGTATTTT.

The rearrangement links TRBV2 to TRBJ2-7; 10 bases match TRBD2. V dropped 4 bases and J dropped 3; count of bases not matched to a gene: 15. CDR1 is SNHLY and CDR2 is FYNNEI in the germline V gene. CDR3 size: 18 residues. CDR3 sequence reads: CASSGRVTSGPLNYEQYF. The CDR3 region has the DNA TGTGCCAGCAGTGGACGAGTGACTAGCGGGCCTCTTAACTACGAGCAGTACTTC.

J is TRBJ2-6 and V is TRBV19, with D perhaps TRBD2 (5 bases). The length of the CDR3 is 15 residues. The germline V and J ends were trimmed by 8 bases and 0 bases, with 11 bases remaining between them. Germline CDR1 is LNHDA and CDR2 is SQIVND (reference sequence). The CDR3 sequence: CASSGRLSGANVLTF. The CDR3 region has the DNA TGTGCCAGTTCGGGAAGACTCTCTGGGGCCAACGTCCTGACTTTC. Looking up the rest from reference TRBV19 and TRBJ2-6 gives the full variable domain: DGGITQSPKYLFRKEGQNVTLSCEQNLNHDAMYWYRQDPGQGLRLIYYSQIVNDFQKGDIAEGYSVSREKKESFPLTVTSAQKNPTAFYLCASSGRLSGANVLTFGAGSRLTVL.

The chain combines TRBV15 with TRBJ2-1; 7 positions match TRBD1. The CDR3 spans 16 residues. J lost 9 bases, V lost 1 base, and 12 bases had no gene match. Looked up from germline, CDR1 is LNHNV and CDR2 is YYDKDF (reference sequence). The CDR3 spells CATSRVWAGGVGEQFF. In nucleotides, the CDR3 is TGTGCCACCAGCAGAGTGTGGGCAGGGGGAGTCGGTGAGCAGTTCTTC.

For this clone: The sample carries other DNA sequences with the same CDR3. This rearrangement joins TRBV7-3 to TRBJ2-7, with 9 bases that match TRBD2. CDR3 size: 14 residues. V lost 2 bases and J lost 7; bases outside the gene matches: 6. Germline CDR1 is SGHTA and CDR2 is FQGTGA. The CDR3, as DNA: TGTGCCAGCAGCTTATTAGCGGGAGTGGGTGAGCAGTACTTC. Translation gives CASSLLAGVGEQYF.

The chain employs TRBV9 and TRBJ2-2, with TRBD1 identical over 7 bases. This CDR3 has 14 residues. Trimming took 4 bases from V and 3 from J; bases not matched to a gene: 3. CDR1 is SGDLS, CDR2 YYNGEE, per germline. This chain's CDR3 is CASSPGQHTGELFF. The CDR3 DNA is TGTGCCAGCAGCCCGGGACAGCACACCGGGGAGCTGTTTTTT.

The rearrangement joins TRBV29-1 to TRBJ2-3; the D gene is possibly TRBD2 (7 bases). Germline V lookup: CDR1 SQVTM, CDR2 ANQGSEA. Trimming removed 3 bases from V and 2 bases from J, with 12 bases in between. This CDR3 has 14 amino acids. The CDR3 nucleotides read TGCAGCGTTGAGGGGGGGCTATCCACAGATACGCAGTATTTT. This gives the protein CSVEGGLSTDTQYF.

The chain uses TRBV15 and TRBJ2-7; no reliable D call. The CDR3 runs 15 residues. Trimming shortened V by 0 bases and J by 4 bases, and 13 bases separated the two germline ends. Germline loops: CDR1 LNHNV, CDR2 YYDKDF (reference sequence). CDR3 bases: TGTGCCACCAGCAGAGATCGGTGGAGTGAGTACGAGCAGTACTTC. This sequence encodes CATSRDRWSEYEQYF.

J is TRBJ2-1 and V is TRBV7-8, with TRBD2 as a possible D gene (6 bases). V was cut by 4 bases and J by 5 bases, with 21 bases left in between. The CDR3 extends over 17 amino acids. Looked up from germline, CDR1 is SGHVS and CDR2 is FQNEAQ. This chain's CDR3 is CASSWSPLAEPHNEQFF. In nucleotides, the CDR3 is TGTGCCAGCAGCTGGTCGCCTTTAGCGGAACCTCACAATGAGCAGTTCTTC.

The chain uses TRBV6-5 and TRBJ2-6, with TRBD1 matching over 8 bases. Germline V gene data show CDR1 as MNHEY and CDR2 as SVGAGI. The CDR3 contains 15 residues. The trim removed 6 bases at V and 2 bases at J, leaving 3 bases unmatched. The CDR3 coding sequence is TGTGCCAGCAGAAACAGGGGGGCTGGGGCCAACGTCCTGACTTTC. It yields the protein CASRNRGAGANVLTF.

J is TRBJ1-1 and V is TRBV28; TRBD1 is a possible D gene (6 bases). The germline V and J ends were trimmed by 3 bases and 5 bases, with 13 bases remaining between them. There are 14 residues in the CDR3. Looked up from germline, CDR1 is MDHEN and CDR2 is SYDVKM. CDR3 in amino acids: CASSLAGAYTEAFF. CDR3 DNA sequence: TGTGCCAGCAGTTTGGCGGGGGCTTATACTGAAGCTTTCTTT.

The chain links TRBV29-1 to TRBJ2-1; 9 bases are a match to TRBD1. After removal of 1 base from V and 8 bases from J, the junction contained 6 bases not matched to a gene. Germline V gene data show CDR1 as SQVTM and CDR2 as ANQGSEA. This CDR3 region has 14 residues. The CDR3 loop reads CSVEVGTGFYEQFF. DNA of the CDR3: TGCAGCGTTGAAGTCGGGACAGGGTTCTATGAGCAGTTCTTC.

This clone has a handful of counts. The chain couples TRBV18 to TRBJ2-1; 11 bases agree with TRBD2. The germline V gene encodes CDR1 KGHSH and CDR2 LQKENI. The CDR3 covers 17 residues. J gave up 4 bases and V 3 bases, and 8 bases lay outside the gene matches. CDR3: CASSPTAGLAVYNEQFF. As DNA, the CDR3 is TGTGCCAGCTCACCGACCGCGGGACTAGCGGTTTACAATGAGCAGTTCTTC.